Given below is one T cell receptor beta chain in context. The target antigen is unknown. Then a second PCR, running roughly 7 to 11 cycles, was carried out with a sample-barcoded 5' primer and a J-beta primer mix. TCRdb called the 5' RACE reads again in MiXCR, with one record for every CDR3 protein. The table includes under 800,000 distinct CDR3 sequences, roughly 20% detected once. For every donor, a draw yielded roughly 9.3 milliliters of peripheral blood. This CDR3 region has 14 residues. V lost 5 bases and J 8 bases, leaving 20 bases between the germline ends. CDR1 and CDR2 (germline): DFQATT, SNEGSKA (reference sequence). The data are from a study of blood T cells in healthy people across ages. Findings and caveats of the study: Donor CMV status was unknown, possibly confounding expanded clonotype changes.

The chain employs TRBV20-1 and TRBJ2-3; tentatively, D is TRBD1 or TRBD2 (6 bases each). Sequenced input: blood. The clonotype was recovered from a man aged 70 or older in good health. Here the CDR3 reads CSALPGAQAGTQYF. DNA of the CDR3: TGCAGTGCTCTCCCGGGGGCACAGGCGGGTACGCAGTATTTT.